These T cell receptor beta chains were read from a single sample in a study of persistence of HIV-infected CD4 T cells. Which antigens these TCRs recognize remains unknown. Libraries were prepared by immunoSEQ multiplex PCR; TCRdb keeps only in-frame clonotypes and omits some of them. The sample contains about 33,000 clones, around 76% of which appear only once. The sequencing used CD4+ T cells sorted from PBMCs after roughly 17-hour stimulation, collected from a patient who received antiretroviral therapy. The receptors derive from an adult woman with HIV who was CMV-seropositive. The CDR3 runs from the conserved cysteine through the conserved F or W. A D gene is named only where the DNA matches it firmly. Rows may omit the clone size; those that give it use once, few, many or a size class.

j_gene | abundance | v_gene | d_gene | CDR3aa | CDR3nt
TRBJ2-7 | NA | TRBV3-1/TRBV3-2 | TRBD2 | CASSQDWTSGRYEQYF | TGTGCCAGCAGCCAAGATTGGACTAGCGGGAGATACGAGCAGTACTTC
TRBJ2-5 | NA | TRBV7-9 | NA | CASSLIGRGQETQYF | TGTGCCAGCAGCTTAATTGGCCGGGGTCAAGAGACCCAGTACTTC
TRBJ2-7 | once | TRBV3-1/TRBV3-2 | NA | CASSPNRAEQYF | TGTGCCAGCAGCCCTAACAGGGCTGAGCAGTACTTC
TRBJ2-5 | once | TRBV28 | NA | CASSFSPLQTQYF | TGTGCCAGCAGTTTTTCACCTCTTCAGACCCAGTACTTC
TRBJ1-4 | NA | TRBV11-3 | NA | CASGGSPNEKLFF | TGTGCCAGCGGCGGGAGTCCTAATGAAAAACTGTTTTTT
TRBJ2-7 | few | TRBV9 | NA | CASSVGRRTYEQYF | TGTGCCAGCAGCGTGGGGAGGCGTACCTACGAGCAGTACTTC
TRBJ1-2 | NA | TRBV27 | NA | CASRRDENYGYTF | TGTGCCAGCAGAAGGGACGAGAACTATGGCTACACCTTC
TRBJ2-1 | NA | TRBV15 | TRBD2 | CATSRDLGGRYNEQFF | TGTGCCACCAGCAGAGATCTGGGAGGGAGATACAATGAGCAGTTCTTC
TRBJ1-1 | NA | TRBV9 | NA | CASSVLIDGGTEAFF | TGTGCCAGCAGCGTATTGATTGACGGGGGGACTGAAGCTTTCTTT
TRBJ2-1 | NA | TRBV18 | NA | CASSPPGHLRGNEQFF | TGTGCCAGCTCACCCCCGGGACACCTCCGGGGGAATGAGCAGTTCTTC
TRBJ1-1 | NA | TRBV5-1 | NA | CASSENQQGRSTEAFF | TGCGCCAGCAGCGAAAATCAACAGGGTCGAAGCACTGAAGCTTTCTTT
TRBJ2-3 | few | TRBV5-1 | TRBD2 | CASSLEPSGSLADTQYF | TGCGCCAGCAGCTTGGAGCCTAGCGGGAGCTTGGCAGATACGCAGTATTTT
TRBJ1-2 | NA | TRBV28 | NA | CASSSLRAEGYTF | TGTGCCAGCAGTTCTTTGAGGGCTGAAGGCTACACCTTC
TRBJ2-3 | once | TRBV5-1 | NA | CASSLIDTQYF | TGCGCCAGCAGCTTGATAGATACGCAGTATTTT
TRBJ1-1 | NA | TRBV18 | TRBD1 | CASSPGTGGYTEAFF | TGTGCCAGCTCACCTGGGACAGGGGGATACACTGAAGCTTTCTTT
TRBJ2-7 | once | TRBV6-9 | TRBD2 | CASPRSGGGYEQYF | TGTGCCAGCCCCCGTTCGGGAGGGGGCTACGAGCAGTACTTC
TRBJ1-1 | NA | TRBV12-3/TRBV12-4 | NA | CASSLQGSTEAFF | TGTGCCAGCAGTTTACAGGGGAGCACTGAAGCTTTCTTT
TRBJ2-2 | NA | TRBV28 | TRBD1 | CASTRGGGGNTGELFF | TGTGCCAGCACCCGAGGGGGCGGAGGGAACACCGGGGAGCTGTTTTTT
TRBJ2-3 | few | TRBV4-1 | TRBD2 | CASVKREGLVDTQYF | TGCGCCAGCGTAAAGCGGGAGGGCCTCGTGGATACGCAGTATTTT
TRBJ1-2 | few | TRBV21-1 | NA | CASSRGSGYTF | TGTGCCAGCAGCAGAGGCAGTGGCTACACCTTC
TRBJ2-2 | NA | TRBV12-3/TRBV12-4 | NA | CASSRGYLGELFF | TGTGCCAGCAGTCGGGGATACCTCGGGGAGCTGTTTTTT
TRBJ2-5 | NA | TRBV7-2 | NA | CASSLEPSDTQYF | TGTGCCAGCAGCTTAGAACCCTCCGACACCCAGTACTTC
TRBJ2-5 | few | TRBV5-1 | TRBD1 | CASSSGTGGYQETQYF | TGCGCCAGCAGCTCTGGGACAGGGGGCTACCAAGAGACCCAGTACTTC
TRBJ2-3 | NA | TRBV7-9 | TRBD2 | CAGGVGSSHTQYF | TGTGCCGGGGGGGTTGGTTCATCACATACGCAGTATTTT
TRBJ1-2 | NA | TRBV30 | TRBD1 | CASGTGSGYTF | TGTGCCTCCGGGACAGGGAGCGGCTACACCTTC
TRBJ2-7 | NA | TRBV18 | TRBD1 | CASSPGQGRTYEQYF | TGTGCCAGCTCACCGGGACAGGGGCGAACTTACGAGCAGTACTTC
TRBJ2-5 | NA | TRBV5-6 | TRBD1 | CASNPGQGRETQYF | TGTGCCAGCAACCCAGGACAGGGGCGAGAGACCCAGTACTTC
TRBJ1-1 | NA | TRBV19 | NA | CASTSPGTEAFF | TGTGCCAGTACGAGTCCGGGGACTGAAGCTTTCTTT
TRBJ1-2 | NA | TRBV15 | NA | CATSRATLGDISGYTF | TGTGCCACCAGCAGAGCGACGTTAGGAGACATTAGTGGCTACACCTTC
TRBJ1-3 | NA | TRBV6-5 | NA | CASSYSKEGLGNTIYF | TGTGCCAGCAGTTACTCGAAGGAGGGCTTAGGAAACACCATATATTTT
TRBJ1-1 | NA | TRBV18 | NA | CASSPVRDTEAFF | TGTGCCAGCTCACCAGTCAGGGACACTGAAGCTTTCTTT
TRBJ1-4 | NA | TRBV5-6 | TRBD1 | CASSLVFYRGNEKLFF | TGTGCCAGCAGCTTGGTGTTTTACAGGGGAAATGAAAAACTGTTTTTT
TRBJ1-3 | NA | TRBV29-1 | TRBD1 | CSVSGQGAGNTIYF | TGCAGCGTTAGCGGACAGGGCGCTGGAAACACCATATATTTT
TRBJ1-2 | few | TRBV12-3/TRBV12-4 | NA | CASSLQAPLTF | TGTGCCAGCAGTTTACAGGCCCCGCTCACCTTC
TRBJ2-5 | NA | TRBV19 | NA | CASKGTRETQYF | TGTGCCAGTAAAGGGACCAGAGAGACCCAGTACTTC
TRBJ2-7 | NA | TRBV10-3 | TRBD2 | CAISELTTSGGIF | TGTGCCATCAGTGAGTTGACGACTAGCGGGGGAATCTTC
TRBJ2-7 | NA | TRBV5-5 | TRBD2 | CASSLVAGVSYEQYF | TGTGCCAGCAGCTTGGTGGCGGGGGTCTCCTACGAGCAGTACTTC
TRBJ2-5 | once | TRBV9 | NA | CASSVDSYQETQYF | TGTGCCAGCAGCGTAGACTCATACCAAGAGACCCAGTACTTC
TRBJ2-7 | NA | TRBV5-1 | TRBD2 | CASSSAGTRGEGSYEQYF | TGCGCCAGCAGCTCGGCCGGGACTCGAGGGGAGGGATCCTACGAGCAGTACTTC
TRBJ1-2 | NA | TRBV20-1 | NA | CSASEGGYGYTF | TGCAGTGCTAGTGAGGGGGGGTATGGCTACACCTTC